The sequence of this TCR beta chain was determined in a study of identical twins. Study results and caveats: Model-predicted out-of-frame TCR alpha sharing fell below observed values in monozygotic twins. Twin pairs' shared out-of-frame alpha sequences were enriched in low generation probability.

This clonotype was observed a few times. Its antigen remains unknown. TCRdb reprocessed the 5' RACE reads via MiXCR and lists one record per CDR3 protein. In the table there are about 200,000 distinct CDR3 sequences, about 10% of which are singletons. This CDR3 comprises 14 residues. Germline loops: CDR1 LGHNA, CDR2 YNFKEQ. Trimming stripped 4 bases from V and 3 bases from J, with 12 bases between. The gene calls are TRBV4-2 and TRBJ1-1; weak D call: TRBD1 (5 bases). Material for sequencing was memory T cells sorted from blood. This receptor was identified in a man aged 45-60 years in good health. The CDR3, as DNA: TGTGCCAGCAGCCGGGACGGGTTGGACACTGAAGCTTTCTTT. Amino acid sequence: CASSRDGLDTEAFF.